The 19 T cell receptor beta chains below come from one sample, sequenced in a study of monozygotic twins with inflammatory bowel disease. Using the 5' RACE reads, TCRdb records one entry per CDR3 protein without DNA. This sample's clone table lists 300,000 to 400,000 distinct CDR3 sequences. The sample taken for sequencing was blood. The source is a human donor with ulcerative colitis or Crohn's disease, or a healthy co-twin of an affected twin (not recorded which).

The CDR3: CSARTSGSNYGYTF. This rearrangement joins TRBV20-1 to TRBJ1-2. CDR3 size: 14 residues. Germline assignment: CDR1 DFQATT and CDR2 SNEGSKA (reference sequence).

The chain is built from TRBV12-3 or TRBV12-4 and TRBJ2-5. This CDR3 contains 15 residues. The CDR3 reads CASSLRRQHQETQYF.

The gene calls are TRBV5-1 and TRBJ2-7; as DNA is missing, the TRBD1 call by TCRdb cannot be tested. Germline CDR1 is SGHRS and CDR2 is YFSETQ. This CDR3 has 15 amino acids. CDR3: CASSLGGTGGYEQYF. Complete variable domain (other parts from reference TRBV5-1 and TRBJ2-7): KAGVTQTPRYLIKTRGQQVTLSCSPISGHRSVSWYQQTPGQGLQFLFEYFSETQRNKGNFPGRFSGRQFSNSRSEMNVSTLELGDSALYLCASSLGGTGGYEQYFGPGTRLTVT.

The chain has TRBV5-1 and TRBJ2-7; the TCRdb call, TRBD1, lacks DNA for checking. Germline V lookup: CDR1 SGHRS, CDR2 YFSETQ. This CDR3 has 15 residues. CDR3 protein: CASSTTRQGRGEQYF.

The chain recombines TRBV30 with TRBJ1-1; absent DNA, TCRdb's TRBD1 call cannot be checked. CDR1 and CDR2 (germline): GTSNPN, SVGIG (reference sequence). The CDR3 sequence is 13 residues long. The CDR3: CAWLGTLNTEAFF. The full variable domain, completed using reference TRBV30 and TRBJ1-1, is SQTIHQWPATLVQPVGSPLSLECTVEGTSNPNLYWYRQAAGRGLQLLFYSVGIGQISSEVPQNLSASRPQDRQFILSSKKLLLSDSGFYLCAWLGTLNTEAFFGQGTRLTVV.

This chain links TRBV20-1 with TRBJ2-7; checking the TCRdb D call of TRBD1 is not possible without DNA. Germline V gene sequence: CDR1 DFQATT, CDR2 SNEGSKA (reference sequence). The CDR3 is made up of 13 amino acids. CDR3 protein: CSASGQGAHEQYF.

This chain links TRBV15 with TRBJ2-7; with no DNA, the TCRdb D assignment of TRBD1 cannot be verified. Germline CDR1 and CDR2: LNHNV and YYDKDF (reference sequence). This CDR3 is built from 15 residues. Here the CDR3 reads CATSRAQGFSYEQYF.

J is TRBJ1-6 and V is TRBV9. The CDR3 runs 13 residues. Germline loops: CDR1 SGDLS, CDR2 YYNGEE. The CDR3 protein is CASSGDVGSPLHF.

CDR3 protein: CASSPRTTDTQYF. The chain is built from TRBV18 and TRBJ2-3. The CDR3 runs 13 residues. CDR1 KGHSH and CDR2 LQKENI come from the germline V gene.

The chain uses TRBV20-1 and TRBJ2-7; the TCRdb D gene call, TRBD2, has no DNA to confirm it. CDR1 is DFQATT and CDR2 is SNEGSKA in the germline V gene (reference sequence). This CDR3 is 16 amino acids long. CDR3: CSATTHGTQGFYEQYF.

The CDR3 region is CASSSILGRASYNEQFF. V and J are TRBV11-2 and TRBJ2-1. This CDR3 contains 17 residues. The V gene's germline CDR1 is SGHAT and CDR2 FQNNGV.

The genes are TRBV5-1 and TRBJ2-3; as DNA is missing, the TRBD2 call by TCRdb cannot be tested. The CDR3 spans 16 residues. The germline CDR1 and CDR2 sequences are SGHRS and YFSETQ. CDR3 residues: CASSSGGPSSTDTQYF.

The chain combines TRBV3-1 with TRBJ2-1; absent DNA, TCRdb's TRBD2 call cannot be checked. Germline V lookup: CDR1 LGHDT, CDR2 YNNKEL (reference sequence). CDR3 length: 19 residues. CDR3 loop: CASSQDGLAGLSSYNEQFF.

The CDR3 sequence is CASSQLQGGGEKLFF. V and J are TRBV7-2 and TRBJ1-4. This CDR3 has 15 amino acids. The germline CDR1 and CDR2 sequences are SGHTA and FQGNSA.

CDR3 region: CASSRTQGNKQFF. This rearrangement joins TRBV12-3 or TRBV12-4 to TRBJ2-1; absent DNA, TCRdb's TRBD1 call cannot be checked. This CDR3 spans 13 amino acids.

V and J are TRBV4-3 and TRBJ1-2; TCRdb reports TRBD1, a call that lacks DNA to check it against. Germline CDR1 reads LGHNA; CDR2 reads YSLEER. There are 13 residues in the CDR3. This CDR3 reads CASSPTGLYGYTF.

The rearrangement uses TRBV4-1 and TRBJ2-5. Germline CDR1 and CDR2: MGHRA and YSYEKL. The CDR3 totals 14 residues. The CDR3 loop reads CASSQDASLGTQYF.

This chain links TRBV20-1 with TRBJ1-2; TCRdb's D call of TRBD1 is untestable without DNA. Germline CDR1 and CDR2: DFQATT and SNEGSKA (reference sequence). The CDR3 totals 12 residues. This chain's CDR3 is CSAHRANYGYTF.

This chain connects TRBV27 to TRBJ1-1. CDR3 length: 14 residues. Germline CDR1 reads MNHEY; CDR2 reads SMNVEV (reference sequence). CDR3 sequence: CASSYSGFPTEAIF.